The rows below give T cell receptor beta chains drawn from one sample of a study of blood T cells in healthy people across ages. TCRdb analysed the 5' RACE reads with MiXCR anew, one entry per CDR3 protein. The sample includes 1.5 million or so distinct CDR3 sequences, approximately 43% seen only once; the top ten take just over 4%. The sample taken for sequencing was blood. The receptors were gathered from a young woman in good health. CDR3s include the opening cysteine and the closing phenylalanine or tryptophan. The order of the fields is J gene, D gene, clone size, V gene, CDR3 protein, CDR3 DNA. A D gene is named only where the DNA matches it firmly. Some rows mark clone size as missing; the rest say once, few, many or name a class of expanded clone.

J: TRBJ2-3
D: TRBD1
size: -
V: TRBV4-3
CDR3: CASKGDRGQSGTDTQYF
DNA: TGCGCCAGCAAAGGGGACAGGGGGCAAAGTGGCACAGATACGCAGTATTTT

J: TRBJ2-7
D: -
size: -
V: TRBV27
CDR3: CASRDLVRSFEQYF
DNA: TGTGCCAGCAGGGACCTTGTCCGGTCATTCGAGCAGTACTTC

J: TRBJ2-1
D: TRBD1
size: few
V: TRBV20-1
CDR3: CSARRGQYNEQFF
DNA: TGCAGTGCTAGAAGGGGGCAGTACAATGAGCAGTTCTTC

J: TRBJ2-7
D: TRBD1
size: few
V: TRBV20-1
CDR3: CSALDPDREPLSYEQYF
DNA: TGCAGTGCTCTAGACCCAGACAGGGAACCCCTCTCCTACGAGCAGTACTTC

J: TRBJ2-7
D: TRBD2
size: -
V: TRBV7-2
CDR3: CASSFSGKSSYEQYF
DNA: TGTGCCAGCAGCTTCAGCGGGAAAAGCTCCTACGAACAGTACTTC

J: TRBJ2-3
D: -
size: few
V: TRBV6-2/TRBV6-3
CDR3: CASSSIRSTDTQYF
DNA: TGTGCCAGCAGTTCCATACGAAGCACAGATACGCAGTATTTT

J: TRBJ2-2
D: TRBD1
size: -
V: TRBV5-1
CDR3: CASSLGTGGVNTGELFF
DNA: TGCGCCAGCAGCCTAGGGACAGGGGGCGTGAACACCGGGGAGCTGTTTTTT

J: TRBJ1-1
D: TRBD1
size: few
V: TRBV20-1
CDR3: CSARGETGIGTEAFF
DNA: TGCAGTGCTAGGGGGGAGACAGGGATAGGTACTGAAGCTTTCTTT

J: TRBJ2-7
D: -
size: -
V: TRBV11-3
CDR3: CASSRGLSPEQYF
DNA: TGTGCCAGCAGCCGCGGTTTGAGCCCTGAGCAGTACTTC

J: TRBJ1-1
D: TRBD1
size: -
V: TRBV28
CDR3: CASIVAGTGGTEAFF
DNA: TGTGCCAGCATCGTAGCAGGGACAGGGGGCACTGAAGCTTTCTTT

J: TRBJ2-3
D: -
size: -
V: TRBV12-3/TRBV12-4
CDR3: CASSRVGTRTDTQYF
DNA: TGTGCCAGCAGTAGGGTGGGGACAAGAACAGATACGCAGTATTTT

J: TRBJ2-1
D: -
size: few
V: TRBV2
CDR3: CASSASSRLIHEQFF
DNA: TGTGCCAGCAGTGCGTCTAGCCGTCTTATACATGAGCAGTTCTTC

J: TRBJ2-1
D: -
size: -
V: TRBV7-2
CDR3: CASSLVLPGYNEQFF
DNA: TGTGCCAGCAGCTTAGTCCTACCTGGATACAATGAGCAGTTCTTC

J: TRBJ1-4
D: TRBD1
size: few
V: TRBV6-5
CDR3: CASSYGGQGVKLFF
DNA: TGTGCCAGCAGTTACGGGGGACAGGGAGTAAAACTGTTTTTT

J: TRBJ1-6
D: TRBD1
size: few
V: TRBV27
CDR3: CASSARDSLYNSPLHF
DNA: TGTGCCAGCAGCGCCCGGGACAGTCTTTATAATTCACCCCTCCACTTT

J: TRBJ2-7
D: -
size: -
V: TRBV7-8
CDR3: CASSADRNYEQYF
DNA: TGTGCCAGCAGCGCCGACAGGAACTACGAGCAGTACTTC

J: TRBJ2-5
D: -
size: -
V: TRBV7-2
CDR3: CASSLVQLEQYF
DNA: TGTGCCAGCAGCTTAGTACAGCTTGAGCAGTACTTC

J: TRBJ1-2
D: -
size: -
V: TRBV27
CDR3: CASSPHSNYGYTF
DNA: TGTGCCAGCAGTCCTCACAGTAACTATGGCTACACCTTC

J: TRBJ2-7
D: -
size: -
V: TRBV20-1
CDR3: CSAIPDTHYEQYF
DNA: TGCAGTGCTATCCCGGACACCCACTACGAGCAGTACTTC

J: TRBJ2-3
D: TRBD1
size: -
V: TRBV9
CDR3: CASSAQGEGQAQYF
DNA: TGTGCCAGCAGCGCCCAGGGAGAAGGACAGGCGCAGTATTTT

J: TRBJ1-4
D: -
size: -
V: TRBV6-6
CDR3: CASSYATEATNEKLFF
DNA: TGTGCCAGCAGTTACGCTACGGAGGCAACTAATGAAAAACTGTTTTTT

J: TRBJ2-5
D: TRBD2
size: once
V: TRBV12-3/TRBV12-4
CDR3: CASSPRRGAETQYF
DNA: TGTGCCAGCAGTCCGAGGCGGGGGGCGGAGACCCAGTACTTC

J: TRBJ1-6
D: TRBD1
size: -
V: TRBV2
CDR3: CASSQDRPAYNSPLHF
DNA: TGTGCCAGCAGCCAGGACAGGCCAGCCTATAATTCACCCCTCCACTTT

J: TRBJ2-7
D: TRBD1
size: -
V: TRBV6-5
CDR3: CASSPGQAASYEQYF
DNA: TGTGCCAGCAGTCCTGGACAGGCAGCTTCCTACGAGCAGTACTTC

J: TRBJ1-2
D: -
size: -
V: TRBV21-1
CDR3: CASPWTRRAYGYTF
DNA: TGTGCCAGCCCCTGGACAAGACGTGCCTATGGCTACACCTTC

J: TRBJ1-2
D: -
size: -
V: TRBV6-2/TRBV6-3
CDR3: CASSQTVEGYTF
DNA: TGTGCCAGCAGTCAAACGGTGGAGGGCTACACCTTC

J: TRBJ1-2
D: TRBD1
size: many
V: TRBV4-3
CDR3: CASSQKAGTAYGYTF
DNA: TGCGCCAGCAGCCAAAAAGCCGGGACAGCTTATGGCTACACCTTC

J: TRBJ2-5
D: TRBD2
size: -
V: TRBV5-1
CDR3: CASRPTSGSSEQYF
DNA: TGCGCCAGCAGACCTACTAGCGGGAGTAGTGAGCAGTACTTC

J: TRBJ2-5
D: -
size: -
V: TRBV5-1
CDR3: CASSSQTQETQYF
DNA: TGCGCCAGCAGCTCCCAGACCCAAGAGACTCAGTACTTC

J: TRBJ1-5
D: -
size: -
V: TRBV4-3
CDR3: CASSQDLSFWEPQHF
DNA: TGCGCCAGCAGCCAAGATTTGAGTTTTTGGGAGCCCCAGCATTTT

J: TRBJ2-7
D: TRBD1
size: -
V: TRBV6-6
CDR3: CAGARDREYEQYF
DNA: TGTGCCGGCGCAAGGGACAGGGAATACGAGCAGTACTTC

J: TRBJ2-3
D: TRBD1
size: -
V: TRBV4-3
CDR3: CASSPRDPGGRGPQDTQYF
DNA: TGCGCCAGCAGCCCAAGAGACCCAGGGGGCAGGGGGCCACAAGATACGCAGTATTTT

J: TRBJ1-2
D: -
size: -
V: TRBV12-3/TRBV12-4
CDR3: CASSSRRTSMGGYTF
DNA: TGTGCCAGCAGCTCCCGACGGACCAGTATGGGTGGCTACACCTTC

J: TRBJ2-3
D: -
size: many
V: TRBV7-2
CDR3: CASSLAKIGGTTDTQYF
DNA: TGTGCCAGCAGCTTAGCGAAAATTGGCGGGACCACAGATACGCAGTATTTT

J: TRBJ1-4
D: TRBD1
size: -
V: TRBV4-3
CDR3: CASSHSGTVNEKLFF
DNA: TGCGCCAGCAGCCACTCCGGGACAGTTAATGAAAAACTGTTTTTT

J: TRBJ2-7
D: -
size: -
V: TRBV20-1
CDR3: CSAAGLDEQYF
DNA: TGCAGTGCTGCGGGACTTGACGAGCAGTACTTC

J: TRBJ2-3
D: TRBD2
size: -
V: TRBV9
CDR3: CASSVQPGLAGNVQYF
DNA: TGTGCCAGCAGCGTACAACCGGGACTAGCGGGGAACGTGCAGTATTTT

J: TRBJ1-5
D: TRBD1
size: -
V: TRBV27
CDR3: CASSSRQGHQPQHF
DNA: TGTGCCAGCAGTTCACGACAGGGCCATCAGCCCCAGCATTTT

J: TRBJ2-3
D: -
size: -
V: TRBV5-1
CDR3: CASSPDTDANTQYF
DNA: TGCGCCAGCAGCCCGGACACGGACGCGAATACGCAGTATTTT

J: TRBJ1-2
D: TRBD1
size: -
V: TRBV2
CDR3: CVSSDVGGTGTNYGYTF
DNA: TGTGTCAGCAGTGACGTCGGTGGGACAGGAACTAACTATGGCTACACCTTC

J: TRBJ2-7
D: -
size: -
V: TRBV6-5
CDR3: CASSPAVKGSYNEQYF
DNA: TGTGCCAGCAGCCCCGCGGTTAAGGGCTCCTACAATGAGCAGTACTTC

J: TRBJ2-3
D: -
size: -
V: TRBV6-6
CDR3: CASLGRGGDTQYF
DNA: TGTGCCAGCCTCGGACGAGGTGGAGATACGCAGTATTTT

J: TRBJ1-4
D: -
size: -
V: TRBV4-1
CDR3: CASSQDGGVGEKLFF
DNA: TGCGCCAGCAGCCAAGATGGGGGGGTCGGAGAAAAACTGTTTTTT

J: TRBJ2-1
D: -
size: few
V: TRBV5-1
CDR3: CASSLRARTTYNEQFF
DNA: TGCGCCAGCAGCTTGAGAGCCCGGACTACCTACAATGAGCAGTTCTTC

J: TRBJ2-3
D: -
size: -
V: TRBV29-1
CDR3: CSAQVYHPSADTQYF
DNA: TGCAGCGCCCAGGTCTATCACCCCTCCGCAGATACGCAGTATTTT

J: TRBJ2-5
D: -
size: -
V: TRBV18
CDR3: CASSYGPKETQYF
DNA: TGTGCCAGCTCATACGGACCCAAAGAGACCCAGTACTTC

J: TRBJ2-1
D: TRBD2
size: few
V: TRBV3-1
CDR3: CASSPSRDYYNEQFF
DNA: TGTGCCAGCAGCCCTTCCCGGGACTATTACAATGAGCAGTTCTTC

J: TRBJ2-1
D: -
size: -
V: TRBV20-1
CDR3: CSARDGQSSYNEQFF
DNA: TGCAGTGCTAGAGATGGGCAGAGCTCCTACAATGAGCAGTTCTTC

J: TRBJ2-5
D: -
size: many
V: TRBV10-3
CDR3: CAISEGFDGETQYF
DNA: TGTGCCATCAGTGAGGGTTTCGACGGCGAGACCCAGTACTTC

J: TRBJ2-1
D: -
size: once
V: TRBV20-1
CDR3: CSAVWTLSYNEQFF
DNA: TGCAGTGCTGTATGGACCCTTTCCTACAATGAGCAGTTCTTC

J: TRBJ2-1
D: TRBD2
size: -
V: TRBV3-1
CDR3: CASSQVSGGPYNEQFF
DNA: TGTGCCAGCAGCCAAGTGTCGGGGGGGCCTTACAATGAGCAGTTCTTC

J: TRBJ2-4
D: TRBD1
size: -
V: TRBV11-2
CDR3: CASSIQGAGKNIQYF
DNA: TGTGCCAGCAGCATCCAGGGGGCAGGCAAAAACATTCAGTACTTC

J: TRBJ2-1
D: TRBD2
size: few
V: TRBV10-3
CDR3: CAIRAGLADEQFF
DNA: TGTGCCATCAGGGCGGGACTAGCAGATGAGCAGTTCTTC

J: TRBJ2-7
D: TRBD1
size: few
V: TRBV4-2
CDR3: CASSQDLVTGNYEQYF
DNA: TGTGCCAGCAGCCAAGATCTAGTGACAGGGAACTACGAGCAGTACTTC